This TCR beta chain was captured in a study of pediatric ulcerative colitis. During colonoscopy, one to two rectal pinch biopsies were collected. This table comes from immunoSEQ multiplex PCR, and its TCRdb copy is limited to in-frame clones, with some not included. The sample carries roughly 18,000 clones, just under 75% recorded once. Regarding this clone: Antigen specificity is unknown.

General study findings and limits: Blood-rectal clonal overlap within each person was significantly higher in ulcerative colitis patients than controls. Substantially fewer templates came from a couple of patients' blood samples. In rectum, acute severe colitis had expanded clones and less diversity.

Germline V gives CDR1 LNHNV, CDR2 YYDKDF (reference sequence). The CDR3 loop spans 14 amino acids. Deletions cut 1 base from V and 4 bases from J, with 7 bases between. The chain has TRBV15 and TRBJ1-4; no definite D call. Sequencing was performed on gut tissue. This TCR came from a boy between 10 and 17 years old with moderate ulcerative colitis. CDR3 in amino acids: CATSRVGINEKLFF. Written as DNA, the CDR3 is TGTGCCACCAGCAGAGTGGGGATTAATGAAAAACTGTTTTTT.